The present T cell receptor beta chain was sequenced within a study of T cell responses to AZD1222 COVID-19 vaccine. Only in-frame clones appear in the TCRdb table, and some are missing; sequencing was by immunoSEQ multiplex PCR. This table holds over 55,000 clones, 60% to 85% found once. The sample in question was peripheral blood, obtained 28 days after the second AZD1222 dose. The clonotype was recovered from an adult who received the AZD1222 COVID-19 vaccine.

The CDR3 bases are TGTGCCAGCAGCCAAGGAACAGATGGCTACACCTTC. Translation: CASSQGTDGYTF. The chain links TRBV3-1 (or the pseudogene TRBV3-2) to TRBJ1-2, with unresolved D. The germline CDR1 and CDR2 sequences are LGHDT and YNNKEL (reference sequence). Deletions cut 1 base from V and 6 bases from J, with 6 bases between. This CDR3 has 12 amino acids.